This T cell receptor (beta chain) was captured in a study of T-cell reconstitution after alpha-beta-depleted transplantation in children. Trimming removed 3 bases at V and 4 bases at J, with 15 bases between. This CDR3 is 14 amino acids long. Looked up from germline, CDR1 is DFQATT and CDR2 is SNEGSKA (reference sequence). Researchers prepared the TCRbeta library using unique molecular identifiers, the study reports. Via MiXCR, TCRdb re-called the PCR reads, giving one row per CDR3 protein. The data contain a few hundred thousand distinct CDR3 sequences, over 20% of them seen just once; the ten biggest clones take up 3% to 4.5%.

The chain uses TRBV20-1 and TRBJ2-5, with D possibly being TRBD2 (5 bases). The input for sequencing was PBMCs from the stem cell graft donor, taken from the stem cell graft. The sequence came from a human donor who donated a stem cell graft to a child with acute myeloid leukemia. CDR3 sequence (DNA): TGCAGTGCTAGGACGCGGGTTGGCCGAGAGACCCAGTACTTC. Translated: CSARTRVGRETQYF.